This TCR beta chain appears in the sequencing data of a study of T cell responses to AZD1222 COVID-19 vaccine. V was trimmed by 4 bases and J by 3 bases, leaving 18 bases between them. CDR1 and CDR2 from the germline V gene are SGHVS and FQNEAQ. CDR3 size: 17 residues. As concerns this clone: As yet, its antigen is unknown.

General study results and limits: After the peak T cell response, and only then, were repertoires sampled.

Profiling relied on immunoSEQ multiplex PCR, and the TCRdb table lists in-frame clones only, not all of them. Altogether roughly 80,000 clones are present, more than 75% being singletons, with the ten largest covering approximately 5%. This TCR was recovered from an adult in good health. The rearrangement uses TRBV7-8 and TRBJ2-2; the D gene is possibly TRBD2 (6 bases). This sample comprised peripheral blood, obtained on day 0 of MenACWY control vaccination. The CDR3 DNA is TGTGCCAGCAGCTCAGATACTCGGGAGTGGGACACCGGGGAGCTGTTTTTT. Translating it yields CASSSDTREWDTGELFF.